The TCR beta chain described here comes from a study of blood T cells in healthy people across ages (dated by TCRdb to between 2014 and 2017). About the full investigation: In model experiments, template switching captured about one uniquely barcoded TCR beta cDNA molecule for every two T cells. Age-related changes in TCR beta repertoire diversity were measured in the study by deep sequencing normalized with unique cDNA molecular identifiers. The donors were divided into four age groups: young (average around 16 years), middle-aged (roughly 42), aged (around 59) and long-lived (more than 75). To avoid experimental bias, donors of different ages were randomly spread across the sequencing lanes. The study analyzed two additional independent replicas of 1 million unique cDNA reads from the same blood draw for two donors, one aged 18 to 29 and one aged 80 or older.

CDR1 and CDR2 (SGHTA, FQGNSA) derive from the germline V gene. Trimmed from V: 3 bases; trimmed from J: 4 bases; junction bases lacking a gene match: 10. The CDR3 spans 17 residues, from the cysteine through the phenylalanine. Just CDR3 DNA is preserved here, 51 bases in frame from base 1. This clonotype has more than one count but fewer than ten. Its antigen remains undetermined. There are no base qualities to consult, and no much larger clone falls within one base. The library relied on 5' RACE. The sequencing machine was an Illumina HiSeq 2500. The second PCR ran for roughly 6 to 11 cycles and used a J-beta primer mix along with a sample-barcoded 5' primer. Each TCR beta cDNA molecule received a unique molecular identifier from a template-switch 5' adaptor carrying 12 random nucleotides. Each sample yielded at least 2.5 million CDR3-containing paired-end reads. The Mint cDNA synthesis kit, primed by a TRBC-specific oligonucleotide, was used to synthesize first-strand cDNA from all RNA. All cDNA was treated with uracil-DNA glycosylase and then went through a first 18-cycle PCR with the universal primers M1SS and BC2_uni_R. Per the authors' processing: Normalization of each sample was performed by random selection of 1 million high-quality reads, each carrying a distinct molecular identifier. Reads sharing molecular identifiers were discarded rather than binned into consensus sequences. MiTCR, with a Q25 quality threshold and the strictest error-elimination algorithm, was used for CDR3 identification, clonotype clustering and error correction. A nonparametric unseen species model using Euler transformation provided a lower-bound estimate of total TCR beta diversity. TCRdb itself trimmed the public reads at Q25 with fastp, ran MiXCR and retained productive beta chains. Each entry is one CDR3 protein sequence, shown with its most common DNA and genes. Here the V and J calls rest on TCRdb's processing, not on the authors' analysis. The sample data list about 1,800,000 distinct CDR3 sequences, and under 30% of these were observed just once. Together, the top ten hold more than 6% of the sample.

Summary of the overall study and its limitations: Because donor CMV infection status was unknown, age-related changes in expanded clonotypes were potentially confounded. Total diversity estimates from one million sequenced T cells were considered lower bounds and underestimates. Bulk unsorted PBMC profiling prevented conclusive comparison of naive and antigen-experienced compartments. Compared with the aged group, the long-lived group had more naive CD4+ T cells, fewer expanded clones and increased TCR diversity, a pattern suggesting age selection. Observed TCR beta diversity per million T cells fell roughly linearly with age, and a significant reduction was already apparent by age roughly 40. There was a strong correlation between observed TCR beta diversity and the percentage of naive T cells measured by flow cytometry.

Donors were a few dozen systemically healthy Caucasian individuals from Russia aged roughly 6 to 90 years. Ten milliliters of peripheral blood were drawn from each donor into EDTA-treated Vacutainer tubes. Ficoll-Paque density-gradient centrifugation was used to isolate PBMCs, with at least 7 million per sample. Trizol reagent was used to extract total RNA from the PBMCs, yielding at least 5.5 micrograms per sample. For every donor, an aliquot of PBMCs went through flow cytometry to measure the percentages of naive CD45RAhigh/CD27high T cells. The sample was blood. This receptor chain uses TRBV7-2 and TRBJ2-7; the junction holds 12 bases that match TRBD2. This clonotype was obtained from a woman aged 25 to 45 in good health. Here is the DNA: TGTGCCAGCAGCTTTCGACTAGCGGGAGAGGTTGGTTACGAGCAGTACTTC. This yields the protein CASSFRLAGEVGYEQYF.